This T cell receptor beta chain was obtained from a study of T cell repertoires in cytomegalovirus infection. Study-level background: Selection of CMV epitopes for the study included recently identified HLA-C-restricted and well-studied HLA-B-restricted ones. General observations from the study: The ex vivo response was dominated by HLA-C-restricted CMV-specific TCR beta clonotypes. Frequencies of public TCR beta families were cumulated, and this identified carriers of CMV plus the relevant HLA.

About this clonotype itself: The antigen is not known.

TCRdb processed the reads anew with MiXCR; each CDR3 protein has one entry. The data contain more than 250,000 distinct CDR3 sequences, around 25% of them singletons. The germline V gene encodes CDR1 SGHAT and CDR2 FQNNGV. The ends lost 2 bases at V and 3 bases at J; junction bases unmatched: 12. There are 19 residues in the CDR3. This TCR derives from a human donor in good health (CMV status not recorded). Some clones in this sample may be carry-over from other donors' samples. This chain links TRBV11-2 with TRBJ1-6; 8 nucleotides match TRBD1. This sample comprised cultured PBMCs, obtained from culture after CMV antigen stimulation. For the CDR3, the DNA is TGTGCCAGCAGCTTAATAGGGACAGGCTTATTCGGCTATAATTCACCCCTCCACTTT. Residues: CASSLIGTGLFGYNSPLHF.